The T cell receptor (beta chain) under discussion was sequenced for a study of CXCR3-negative and CXCR3-positive naive CD8 T cells. Across the whole study: The libraries together contributed about 135 million TRB reads, each supplying about 1.5 +/- 0.3 million.

The authors made the TRB cDNA libraries by 5' RACE using UMI labels. TCRdb reprocessed the 5' RACE reads, with one entry per CDR3 protein and no DNA. In total, the table holds 100,000 or so distinct CDR3 sequences. The CDR3 contains 17 residues. The V gene's germline CDR1 is SNHLY and CDR2 FYNNEI. As to this clonotype: Its antigen remains unknown.

General study findings and limits: For the naive subsets, surface CD5 was similar, and TCR strength was inferred from TRB CDR3 properties. Higher TRB CDR3 hydrophobicity marked CXCR3-positive naive cells relative to CXCR3-negative naive cells. Once cells were cryopreserved, CXCR3 expression went down partly, and most assays used fresh PBMCs.

Sequenced: naive CXCR3- CD8+ T cells from blood. Subset meaning: CD45RO-CCR7+CD27+CD95- naive CD8+ T cells lacking CXCR3 (TNR3-). The chain carries TRBV2 and TRBJ2-1; the TRBD2 assignment by TCRdb is unverifiable without DNA. The clonotype was recovered from a human donor in good health. Some clones in this sample may be carry-over from other donors' samples. This chain's CDR3 is CASAETIGLGYVDEQFF.